This T cell receptor (beta chain) was obtained from a study of post-analysis software for immune sequencing data. Broader study findings: Samples sharing a preparation batch grouped tightly together when assessed by F measure.

As concerns this clonotype: Its antigen remains unknown.

Unique-molecular-identifier-tagged TCR beta cDNA libraries were used. Using its own MiXCR run on the PCR reads, TCRdb lists one record per CDR3 protein. Among about 430,000 distinct CDR3 sequences listed, approximately 39% were seen once. Sequenced: blood. This clonotype was sampled from a girl aged 2-10 years with multiple sclerosis.

In DNA, the CDR3 is TGTGCCAGCAGCGCGGAACCTTCCAGGACTAGCGGGGGCGGGGGTACGCAGTATTTT. It encodes CASSAEPSRTSGGGGTQYF. The chain uses TRBV11-2 and TRBJ2-3; 13 bases align to TRBD2. V shed 5 bases and J 8 bases; nucleotides not matched to a gene: 19. The CDR3 is made up of 19 amino acids. Germline assignment: CDR1 SGHAT and CDR2 FQNNGV.